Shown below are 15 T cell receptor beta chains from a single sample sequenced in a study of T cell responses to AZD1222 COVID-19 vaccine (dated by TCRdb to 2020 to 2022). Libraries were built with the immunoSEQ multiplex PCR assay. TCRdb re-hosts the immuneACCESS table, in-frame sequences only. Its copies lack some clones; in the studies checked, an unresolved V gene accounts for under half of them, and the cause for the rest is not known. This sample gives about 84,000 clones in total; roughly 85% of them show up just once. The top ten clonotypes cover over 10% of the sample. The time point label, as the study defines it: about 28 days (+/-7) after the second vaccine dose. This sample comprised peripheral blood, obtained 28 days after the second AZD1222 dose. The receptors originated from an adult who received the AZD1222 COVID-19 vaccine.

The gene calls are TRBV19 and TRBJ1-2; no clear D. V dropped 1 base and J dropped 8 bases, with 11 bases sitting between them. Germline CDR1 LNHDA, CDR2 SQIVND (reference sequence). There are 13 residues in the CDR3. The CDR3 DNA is TGTGCCAGTAGTATAGGCGGGATTGGGGGCTACACCTTC. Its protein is CASSIGGIGGYTF.

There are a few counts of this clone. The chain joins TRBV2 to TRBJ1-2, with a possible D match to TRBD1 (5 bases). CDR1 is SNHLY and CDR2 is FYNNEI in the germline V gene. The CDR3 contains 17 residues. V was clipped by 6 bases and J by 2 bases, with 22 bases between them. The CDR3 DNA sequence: TGTGCCAGCAGCTCAGGGACTTTGTCGATAGCGAACTATGGCTACACCTTC. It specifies CASSSGTLSIANYGYTF.

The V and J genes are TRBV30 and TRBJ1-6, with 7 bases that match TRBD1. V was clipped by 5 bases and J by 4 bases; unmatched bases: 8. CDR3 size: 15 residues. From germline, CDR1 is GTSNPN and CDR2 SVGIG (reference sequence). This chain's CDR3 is CAWLRPGQYNSPLHF. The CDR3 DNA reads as TGTGCCTGGCTGAGACCGGGACAGTATAATTCACCCCTCCACTTT.

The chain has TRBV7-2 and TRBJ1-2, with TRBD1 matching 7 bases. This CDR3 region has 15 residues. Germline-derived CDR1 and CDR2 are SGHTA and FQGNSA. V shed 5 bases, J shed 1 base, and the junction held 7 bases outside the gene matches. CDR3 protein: CASSRDSPFNYGYTF. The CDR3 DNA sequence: TGTGCCAGCAGCCGGGACAGTCCTTTTAACTATGGCTACACCTTC.

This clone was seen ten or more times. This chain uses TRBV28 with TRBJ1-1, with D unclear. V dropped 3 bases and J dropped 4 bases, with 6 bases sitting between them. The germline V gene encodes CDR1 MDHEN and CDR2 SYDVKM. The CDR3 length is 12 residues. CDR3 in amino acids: CASSFEVTEAFF. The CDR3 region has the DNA TGTGCCAGCAGTTTTGAGGTCACTGAAGCTTTCTTT.

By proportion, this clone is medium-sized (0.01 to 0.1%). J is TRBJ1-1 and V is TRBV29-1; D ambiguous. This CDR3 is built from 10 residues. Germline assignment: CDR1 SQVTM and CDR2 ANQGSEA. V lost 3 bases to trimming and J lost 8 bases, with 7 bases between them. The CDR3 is CSVEWEEAFF. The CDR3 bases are TGCAGCGTTGAGTGGGAGGAAGCTTTCTTT.

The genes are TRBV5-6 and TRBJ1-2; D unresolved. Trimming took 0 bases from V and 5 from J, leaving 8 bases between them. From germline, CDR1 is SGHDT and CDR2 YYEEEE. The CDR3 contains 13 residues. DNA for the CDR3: TGTGCCAGCAGCTTGGCCCGGGGTTATGGCTACACCTTC. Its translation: CASSLARGYGYTF.

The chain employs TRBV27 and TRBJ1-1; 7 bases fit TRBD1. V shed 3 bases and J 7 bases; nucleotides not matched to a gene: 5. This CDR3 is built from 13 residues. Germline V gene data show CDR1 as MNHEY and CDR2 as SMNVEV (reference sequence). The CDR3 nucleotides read TGTGCCAGCAGTTTGAGGGGGCAGAGTGAAGCTTTCTTT. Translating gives CASSLRGQSEAFF.

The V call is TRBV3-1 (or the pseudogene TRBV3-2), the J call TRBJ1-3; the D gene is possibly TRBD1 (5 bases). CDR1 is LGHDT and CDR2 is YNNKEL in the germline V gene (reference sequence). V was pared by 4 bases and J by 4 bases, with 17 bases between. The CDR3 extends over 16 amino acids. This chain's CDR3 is CASSLRDFAPGNTIYF. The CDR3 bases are TGTGCCAGCAGCCTCCGGGACTTCGCCCCGGGAAACACCATATATTTT.

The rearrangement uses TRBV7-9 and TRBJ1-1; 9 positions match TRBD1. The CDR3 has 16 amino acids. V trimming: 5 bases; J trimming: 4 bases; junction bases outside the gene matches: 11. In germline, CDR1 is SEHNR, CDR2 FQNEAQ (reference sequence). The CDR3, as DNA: TGTGCCAGCAGCCCCCCTGGACAGGGGCCCTCCACTGAAGCTTTCTTT. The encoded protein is CASSPPGQGPSTEAFF.

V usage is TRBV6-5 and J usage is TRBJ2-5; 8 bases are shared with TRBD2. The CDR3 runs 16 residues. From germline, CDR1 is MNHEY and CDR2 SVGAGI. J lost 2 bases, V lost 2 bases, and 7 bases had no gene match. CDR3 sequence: CASSYGLAGTQETQYF. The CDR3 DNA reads TGTGCCAGCAGTTACGGGCTAGCGGGCACTCAAGAGACCCAGTACTTC.

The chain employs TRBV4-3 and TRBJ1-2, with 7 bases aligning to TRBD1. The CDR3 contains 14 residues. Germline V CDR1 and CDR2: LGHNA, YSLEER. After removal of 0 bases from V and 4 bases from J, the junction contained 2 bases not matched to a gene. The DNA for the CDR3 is TGCGCCAGCAGCCAAGAGACAGGGACCTATGGCTACACCTTC. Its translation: CASSQETGTYGYTF.

The CDR3 spells CASSISGANVLTF. The CDR3 DNA reads as TGTGCCAGTAGTATAAGTGGGGCCAACGTCCTGACTTTC. The rearrangement links TRBV19 to TRBJ2-6, with unresolved D. The CDR3 covers 13 residues. Between the trimmed V and J ends, which lost 2 bases and 3 bases, there was a span of 2 bases. Germline CDR1 LNHDA, CDR2 SQIVND (reference sequence).

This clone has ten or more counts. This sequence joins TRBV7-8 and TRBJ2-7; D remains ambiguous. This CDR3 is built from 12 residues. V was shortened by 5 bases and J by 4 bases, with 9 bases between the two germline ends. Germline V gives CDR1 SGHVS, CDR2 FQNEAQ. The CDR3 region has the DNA TGTGCCAGCAGCCTACAAGGGTACGAGCAGTACGTC. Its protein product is CASSLQGYEQYV.

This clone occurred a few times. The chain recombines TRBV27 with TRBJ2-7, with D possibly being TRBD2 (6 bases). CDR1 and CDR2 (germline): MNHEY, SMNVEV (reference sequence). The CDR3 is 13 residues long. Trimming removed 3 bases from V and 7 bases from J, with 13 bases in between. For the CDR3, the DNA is TGTGCCAGCAGTTTGGCCCCCCGGGGGGAGCAGTACGTC. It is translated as CASSLAPRGEQYV.